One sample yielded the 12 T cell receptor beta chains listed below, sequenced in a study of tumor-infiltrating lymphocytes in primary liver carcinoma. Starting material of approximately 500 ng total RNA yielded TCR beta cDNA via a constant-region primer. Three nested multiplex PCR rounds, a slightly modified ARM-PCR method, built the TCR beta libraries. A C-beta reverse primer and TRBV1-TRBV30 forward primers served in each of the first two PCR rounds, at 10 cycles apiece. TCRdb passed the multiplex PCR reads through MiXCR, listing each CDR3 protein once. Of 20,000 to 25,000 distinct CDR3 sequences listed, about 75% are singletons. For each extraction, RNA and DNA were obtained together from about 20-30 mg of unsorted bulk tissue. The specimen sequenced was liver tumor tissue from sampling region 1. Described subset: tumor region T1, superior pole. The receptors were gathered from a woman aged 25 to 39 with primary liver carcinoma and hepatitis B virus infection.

The CDR3 is CASSRTLQGRGDTQYF. For the CDR3, the DNA is TGTGCCAGCAGCCGAACTCTACAGGGAAGGGGAGATACGCAGTATTTT. The rearrangement links TRBV11-2 to TRBJ2-3, with a tentative D call TRBD1 (6 bases). The CDR3 spans 16 residues. Germline CDR1 and CDR2: SGHAT and FQNNGV. V lost 5 bases and J lost 5, with 20 bases in between.

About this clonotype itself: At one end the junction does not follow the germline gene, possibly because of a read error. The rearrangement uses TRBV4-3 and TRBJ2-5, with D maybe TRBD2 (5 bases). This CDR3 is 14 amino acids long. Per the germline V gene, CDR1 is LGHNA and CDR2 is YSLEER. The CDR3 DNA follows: TGCGCAAGCAGTCCGACGAGGAGGCAGGAGACCCGGTACTTC. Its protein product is CASSPTRRQETRYF.

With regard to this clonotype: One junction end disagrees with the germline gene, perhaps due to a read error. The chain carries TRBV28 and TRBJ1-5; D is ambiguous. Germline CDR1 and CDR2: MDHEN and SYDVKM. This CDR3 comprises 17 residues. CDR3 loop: CASNPFTGGRSNQPQHF. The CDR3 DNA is TGTGCCAGCAATCCGTTCACGGGAGGACGCTCCAATCAGCCCCAACATTTT.

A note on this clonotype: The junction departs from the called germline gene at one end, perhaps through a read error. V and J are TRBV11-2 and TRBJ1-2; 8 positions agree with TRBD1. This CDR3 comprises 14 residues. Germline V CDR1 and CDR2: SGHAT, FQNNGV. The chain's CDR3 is CASSPADRGYGYTF. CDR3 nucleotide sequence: TGTGCCAGCAGCCCAGCCGACAGGGGATATGGCTATACCTTC. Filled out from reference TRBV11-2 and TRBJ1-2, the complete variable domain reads EAGVAQSPRYKIIEKRQSVAFWCNPISGHATLYWYQQILGQGPKLLIQFQNNGVVDDSQLPKDRFSAERLKGVDSTLKIQPAKLEDSAVYLCASSPADRGYGYTFGSGTRLTVV.

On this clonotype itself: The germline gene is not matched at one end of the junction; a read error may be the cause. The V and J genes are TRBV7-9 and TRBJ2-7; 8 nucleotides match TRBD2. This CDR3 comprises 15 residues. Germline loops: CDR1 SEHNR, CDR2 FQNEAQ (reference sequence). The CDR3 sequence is CTSSCGLAASYEQYF. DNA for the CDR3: TGTACCAGCAGCTGTGGACTAGCCGCATCTTACGAGCAGTACTTC. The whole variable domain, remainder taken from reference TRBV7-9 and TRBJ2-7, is DTGVSQNPRHKITKRGQNVTFRCDPISEHNRLYWYRQTLGQGPEFLTYFQNEAQLEKSRLLSDRFSAERPKGSFSTLEIQRTEQGDSAMYLCTSSCGLAASYEQYFGPGTRLTVT.

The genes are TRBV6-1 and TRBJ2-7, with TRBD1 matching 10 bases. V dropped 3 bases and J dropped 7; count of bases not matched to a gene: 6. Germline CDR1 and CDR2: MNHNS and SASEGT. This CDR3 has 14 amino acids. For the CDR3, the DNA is TGTGCCAGCAGTGATGGGACAGGGGCTTATGAGCAGTACTTC. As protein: CASSDGTGAYEQYF.

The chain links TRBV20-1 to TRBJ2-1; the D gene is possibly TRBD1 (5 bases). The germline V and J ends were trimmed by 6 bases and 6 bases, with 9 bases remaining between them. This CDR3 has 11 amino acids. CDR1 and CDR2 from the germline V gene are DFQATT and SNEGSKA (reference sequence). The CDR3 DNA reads TGCAGTGCCAGAAGGGGCAATGAGCAGTTCTTC. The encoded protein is CSARRGNEQFF.

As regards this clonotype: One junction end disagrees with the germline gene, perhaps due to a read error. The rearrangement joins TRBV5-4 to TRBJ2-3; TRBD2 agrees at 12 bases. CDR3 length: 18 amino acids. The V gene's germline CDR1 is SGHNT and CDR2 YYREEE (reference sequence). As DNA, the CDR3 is TGTGCCAGCAGTAGCCCGGCGACTAGCGGGAGTCGGACAGATACGCAATATTTT. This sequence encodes CASSSPATSGSRTDTQYF.

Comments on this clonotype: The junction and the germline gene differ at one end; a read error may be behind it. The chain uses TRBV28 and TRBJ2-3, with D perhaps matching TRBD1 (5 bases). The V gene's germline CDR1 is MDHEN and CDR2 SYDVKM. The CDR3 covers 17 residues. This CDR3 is CPSSFDSMSWGTDTQYF. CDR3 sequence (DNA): TGTCCCAGCAGTTTCGACAGTATGAGCTGGGGCACAGATACGCAGTATTTT.

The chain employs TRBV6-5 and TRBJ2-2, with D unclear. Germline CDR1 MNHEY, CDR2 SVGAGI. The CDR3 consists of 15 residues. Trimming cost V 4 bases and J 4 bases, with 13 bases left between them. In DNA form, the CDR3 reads TGTGCCAGCAGTTCGCCGACATGGTTCACCGGGGAGCTGTTTTTT. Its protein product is CASSSPTWFTGELFF.

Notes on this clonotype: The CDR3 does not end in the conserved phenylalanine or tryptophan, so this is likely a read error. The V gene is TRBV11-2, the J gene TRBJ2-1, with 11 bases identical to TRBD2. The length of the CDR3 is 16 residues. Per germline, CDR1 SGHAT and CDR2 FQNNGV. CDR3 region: CTSSTSLAGGYNDQFY. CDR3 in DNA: TGTACCAGCAGCACCTCTCTAGCGGGAGGATACAATGATCAGTTCTAC.

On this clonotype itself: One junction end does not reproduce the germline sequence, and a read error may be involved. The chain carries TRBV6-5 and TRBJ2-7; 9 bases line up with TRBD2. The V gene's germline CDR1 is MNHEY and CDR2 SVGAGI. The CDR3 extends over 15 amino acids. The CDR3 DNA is TGTGCCAGGAGTTACCTGGTTAGCGGGAGTAGTGAGCAGTATTTC. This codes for CARSYLVSGSSEQYF.